This is a list of T cell receptor beta chains from one sample in a study of T cells in Graves' hyperthyroidism and ophthalmopathy. TCRdb used MiXCR to reprocess the multiplex PCR reads, holding one entry per CDR3 protein. The sample consists of approximately 520,000 distinct CDR3 sequences, roughly a quarter of them appearing once. What was sequenced was blood. Receptor source: a woman in her 30s with Graves' ophthalmopathy. Both conserved end residues are part of each CDR3.

v_call: TRBV28
j_call: TRBJ2-7
cdr3_aa: CASKGTGGGEQYF

v_call: TRBV18
j_call: TRBJ1-1
cdr3_aa: CASSPNTGNTEAFF

v_call: TRBV15
j_call: TRBJ2-5
cdr3_aa: CATSRDGSPETQYF

v_call: TRBV6-5
j_call: TRBJ2-5
cdr3_aa: CASSYSYERQGIRDTQYF

v_call: TRBV7-9
j_call: TRBJ2-5
cdr3_aa: CASSSFGSGGQTQYF

v_call: TRBV27
j_call: TRBJ1-5
cdr3_aa: CASSLRGASNQPQHF

v_call: TRBV4-1
j_call: TRBJ1-5
cdr3_aa: CASSQDGGQVSNQPQHF

v_call: TRBV11-3
j_call: TRBJ1-2
cdr3_aa: CASSLVPDTEYGYTF

v_call: TRBV12-3/TRBV12-4
j_call: TRBJ1-6
cdr3_aa: CASTLGRHNSPLHF

v_call: TRBV27
j_call: TRBJ1-2
cdr3_aa: CASSISAGLYYGYTF

v_call: TRBV11-2
j_call: TRBJ2-7
cdr3_aa: CASSLDGGGRSSYEQYF

v_call: TRBV12-3/TRBV12-4
j_call: TRBJ2-2
cdr3_aa: CASSLTQAGTGELFF

v_call: TRBV2
j_call: TRBJ1-5
cdr3_aa: CASSPRLTGSRAIGQPQHF

v_call: TRBV12-3/TRBV12-4
j_call: TRBJ1-2
cdr3_aa: CASSLRPGYGYSF

v_call: TRBV5-8
j_call: TRBJ2-7
cdr3_aa: CASSLWVTGMVEQYF

v_call: TRBV4-2
j_call: TRBJ1-1
cdr3_aa: CASSQDLKGLEAFF

v_call: TRBV27
j_call: TRBJ1-2
cdr3_aa: CASSSGLDGYTF

v_call: TRBV15
j_call: TRBJ1-2
cdr3_aa: CAASRPTGNYGYTF

v_call: TRBV20-1
j_call: TRBJ1-2
cdr3_aa: CSARDRWDIGYTF

v_call: TRBV19
j_call: TRBJ1-2
cdr3_aa: CASKKAGFNYGYTF

v_call: TRBV9
j_call: TRBJ2-7
cdr3_aa: CASSPYGGGSTYEQYF

v_call: TRBV7-8
j_call: TRBJ1-5
cdr3_aa: CASSLTPGSNQPQHF

v_call: TRBV20-1
j_call: TRBJ1-6
cdr3_aa: CSATGGNSPLHF

v_call: TRBV5-1
j_call: TRBJ1-1
cdr3_aa: CASSLAAGDTEAFF